Listed below are T cell receptor beta chains from one sample, sequenced in a study of shared clonotypes between healthy human individuals. The data were produced by immunoSEQ multiplex PCR, yet TCRdb's version contains in-frame clones alone and is incomplete. The sample records around 2,000,000 clones, about 93% being singletons. The specimen was naive CD8+ T cells from PBMCs. The source is a man younger than 35 in good health. Some clones in this sample may be carry-over from other donors' samples. The CDR3 runs from the conserved cysteine through the conserved F or W. D genes are given only for firm matches. Clone size appears in some rows only: once, few, many, or a class for an expanded clone.

NA	TRBV11-1	TRBJ2-5	NA	CASSPGTRPGQETQYF	TGTGCCAGCAGCCCAGGGACAAGACCAGGTCAAGAGACCCAGTACTTC
NA	TRBV19	TRBJ2-1	TRBD2	CASTWIAGNNEQFF	TGTGCCAGTACTTGGATAGCGGGGAACAATGAGCAGTTCTTC
NA	TRBV27	TRBJ2-7	NA	CASSLYSLSTYEQYF	TGTGCCAGCAGTTTATACAGCCTGAGCACCTACGAGCAGTACTTC
NA	TRBV15	TRBJ1-1	NA	CATSLRGGRGNTEAFF	TGTGCCACCAGCCTTCGTGGGGGGAGAGGGAACACTGAAGCTTTCTTT
NA	TRBV28	TRBJ2-3	NA	CASSLGSFSTDTQYF	TGTGCCAGCAGTTTAGGGAGCTTTAGCACAGATACGCAGTATTTT
NA	TRBV9	TRBJ2-7	NA	CASSVGGKPGYEQYF	TGTGCCAGCAGCGTGGGCGGGAAACCGGGGTACGAGCAGTACTTC
NA	TRBV28	TRBJ2-6	NA	CASSLGDSGANVLTF	TGTGCCAGCAGCTTAGGGGACTCTGGGGCCAACGTCCTGACTTTC
few	TRBV7-9	TRBJ1-5	TRBD1	CASSSTGYNQPQHF	TGTGCCAGCAGCTCGACAGGGTACAATCAGCCCCAGCATTTT
once	TRBV7-9	TRBJ2-1	NA	CASGIDEQFF	TGTGCCAGCGGAATAGATGAGCAGTTCTTC
NA	TRBV6-1	TRBJ1-5	TRBD1	CASSDQGAGQPQHF	TGTGCCAGCAGTGATCAGGGGGCGGGTCAGCCCCAGCATTTT
NA	TRBV6-6	TRBJ2-7	NA	CASSTMGGAPYEQYF	TGTGCCAGCAGCACGATGGGGGGGGCCCCCTACGAGCAGTACTTC
once	TRBV28	TRBJ2-1	TRBD1	CASSLGQDTLNEQFF	TGTGCCAGCAGTCTCGGACAGGATACTCTCAATGAGCAGTTCTTC
NA	TRBV27	TRBJ2-3	NA	CASSLVGLVRSTDTQYF	TGTGCCAGCAGTTTAGTGGGACTGGTGAGAAGCACAGATACGCAGTATTTT
NA	TRBV7-3	TRBJ1-1	NA	CASSLGTANTEAFF	TGTGCCAGCAGCCTGGGGACGGCCAACACTGAAGCTTTCTTT
NA	TRBV9	TRBJ2-7	TRBD1	CASSGGTGNYEQYF	TGTGCCAGCAGCGGAGGGACAGGCAACTACGAGCAGTACTTC
NA	TRBV15	TRBJ1-4	TRBD1	CATSLTAQGPYEKLFF	TGTGCCACCTCTCTAACGGCACAGGGGCCCTATGAAAAACTGTTTTTT
NA	TRBV28	TRBJ2-7	NA	CASSLAGRGYEQYF	TGTGCCAGCAGTTTGGCAGGGAGAGGCTACGAGCAGTACTTC
NA	TRBV7-8	TRBJ2-1	TRBD1	CASSPRDSLVDSYNEQFF	TGTGCCAGCAGTCCTCGGGACAGCCTCGTCGACTCCTACAATGAGCAGTTCTTC
NA	TRBV5-4	TRBJ2-7	NA	CATSTGHSSYEQYF	TGTGCCACCTCCACGGGACACAGTTCTTACGAGCAGTACTTC
NA	TRBV7-9	TRBJ2-1	TRBD1	CASSPDRGWVEQFF	TGTGCCAGCAGCCCTGACAGGGGTTGGGTGGAGCAGTTCTTC
NA	TRBV6-5	TRBJ2-7	NA	CASSYGAGHTYEQYF	TGTGCCAGCAGTTACGGGGCAGGGCATACCTACGAGCAGTACTTC
NA	TRBV11-2	TRBJ1-4	NA	CASNPGYGTNEKLFF	TGTGCCAGCAACCCAGGGTATGGGACTAATGAAAAACTGTTTTTT
once	TRBV5-1	TRBJ2-7	TRBD1	CASSLSDRASYEQYF	TGCGCCAGCAGCTTAAGTGACAGGGCTTCCTACGAGCAGTACTTC
NA	TRBV7-3	TRBJ2-1	TRBD1	CASSPAGQGLNNEQFF	TGTGCCAGCAGCCCCGCGGGACAGGGCCTCAACAATGAGCAGTTCTTC
NA	TRBV5-5	TRBJ2-1	NA	CASSFWPGRLENEQFF	TGTGCCAGCAGTTTTTGGCCGGGACGGTTGGAGAATGAGCAGTTCTTC
NA	TRBV5-1	TRBJ2-7	TRBD1	CASSLGQGVVYEQYF	TGCGCCAGCAGCTTGGGACAGGGGGTTGTCTACGAGCAGTACTTC
NA	TRBV5-4	TRBJ2-2	TRBD1	CASSPLGQGYTGELFF	TGTGCCAGCAGCCCCTTGGGACAGGGGTACACCGGGGAGCTGTTTTTT
NA	TRBV7-2	TRBJ2-5	NA	CASSLVGSGETQYF	TGTGCCAGCAGCTTAGTCGGGTCGGGAGAGACCCAGTACTTC
NA	TRBV19	TRBJ1-5	NA	CASSQGRSNQPQHF	TGTGCCAGTAGTCAGGGACGGTCCAATCAGCCCCAGCATTTT
NA	TRBV28	TRBJ2-2	NA	CASSYTLEGTGELFF	TGTGCCAGCAGTTATACCTTAGAAGGAACCGGGGAGCTGTTTTTT
NA	TRBV13	TRBJ2-6	NA	CASSPARGGANVLTF	TGTGCCAGCAGCCCCGCTCGGGGTGGGGCCAACGTCCTGACTTTC
NA	TRBV29-1	TRBJ2-7	TRBD1	CSAFGQGYGYEQYF	TGCAGCGCCTTCGGACAGGGTTACGGCTACGAGCAGTACTTC
NA	TRBV6-5	TRBJ2-1	TRBD2	CASKTGLAGGNEQFF	TGTGCCAGCAAAACGGGACTAGCGGGAGGGAATGAGCAGTTCTTC
once	TRBV6-1	TRBJ2-7	NA	CASRQPEAQYF	TGTGCCAGCAGGCAACCGGAAGCGCAGTACTTC
NA	TRBV9	TRBJ2-7	TRBD2	CASSVFIAGAFYEQYF	TGTGCCAGCAGCGTTTTTATAGCGGGAGCTTTCTACGAGCAGTACTTC
NA	TRBV5-1	TRBJ2-1	TRBD2	CASSPGLAGGGGEQFF	TGCGCCAGCAGCCCGGGACTAGCGGGAGGAGGCGGTGAGCAGTTCTTC
NA	TRBV7-9	TRBJ1-1	NA	CASSLHGREAFF	TGTGCCAGCAGCTTACATGGACGTGAAGCTTTCTTT
NA	TRBV7-9	TRBJ2-7	NA	CASSSGITYEQYF	TGTGCCAGCAGCTCAGGGATAACCTACGAGCAGTACTTC
NA	TRBV19	TRBJ2-7	TRBD1	CASSAGQGYYEQYF	TGTGCCAGTAGTGCGGGACAGGGATACTACGAGCAGTACTTC
NA	TRBV9	TRBJ2-7	TRBD2	CASSAPGLAVHEQYF	TGTGCCAGCAGCGCTCCGGGACTAGCCGTCCACGAGCAGTACTTC
once	TRBV27	TRBJ2-1	NA	CASSVIWLSYNEQFF	TGTGCCAGCAGCGTTATCTGGTTATCCTACAATGAGCAGTTCTTC
NA	TRBV11-2	TRBJ1-4	NA	CASSLGRTINNEKLFF	TGTGCCAGCAGCTTAGGCCGGACAATCAATAATGAAAAACTGTTTTTT
NA	TRBV27	TRBJ2-4	NA	CASSLMGAGVKNIQYF	TGTGCCAGCAGTTTAATGGGGGCCGGTGTCAAAAACATTCAGTACTTC
NA	TRBV4-2	TRBJ2-1	NA	CASSQGVGIYNEQFF	TGTGCCAGCAGCCAAGGGGTCGGGATCTACAATGAGCAGTTCTTC
NA	TRBV5-6	TRBJ1-2	NA	CASSLVNYGYTF	TGTGCCAGCAGCTTGGTGAACTATGGCTACACCTTC
once	TRBV9	TRBJ2-1	TRBD2	CASSVGGSGSNEQFF	TGTGCCAGCAGCGTAGGGGGTAGCGGGAGTAATGAGCAGTTCTTC
NA	TRBV27	TRBJ2-1	NA	CASSTGPGGYNEQFF	TGTGCCAGCAGTACGGGGCCAGGTGGCTACAATGAGCAGTTCTTC
NA	TRBV28	TRBJ1-3	NA	CASHERPSGNTIYF	TGTGCCAGCCACGAAAGGCCCTCTGGAAACACCATATATTTT
once	TRBV28	TRBJ2-7	NA	CASSSHPRRDAYEQYF	TGTGCCAGCAGTTCCCACCCTCGGAGGGATGCCTACGAGCAGTACTTC